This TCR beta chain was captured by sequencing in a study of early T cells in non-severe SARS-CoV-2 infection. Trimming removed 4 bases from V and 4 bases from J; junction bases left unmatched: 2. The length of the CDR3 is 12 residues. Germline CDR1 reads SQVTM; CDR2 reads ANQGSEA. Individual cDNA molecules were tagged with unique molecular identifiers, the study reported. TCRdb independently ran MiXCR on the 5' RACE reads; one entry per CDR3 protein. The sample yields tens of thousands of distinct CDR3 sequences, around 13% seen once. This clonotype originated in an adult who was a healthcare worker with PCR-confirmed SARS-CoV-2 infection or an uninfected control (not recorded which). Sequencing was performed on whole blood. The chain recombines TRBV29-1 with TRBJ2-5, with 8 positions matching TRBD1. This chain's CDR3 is CSVGGTGETQYF. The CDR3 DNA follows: TGCAGCGTTGGGGGGACAGGAGAGACCCAGTACTTC. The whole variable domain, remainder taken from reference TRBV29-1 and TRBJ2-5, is SAVISQKPSRDICQRGTSLTIQCQVDSQVTMMFWYRQQPGQSLTLIATANQGSEATYESGFVIDKFPISRPNLTFSTLTVSNMSPEDSSIYLCSVGGTGETQYFGPGTRLLVL.